The rows below give T cell receptor beta chains drawn from one sample of a study of CD8 T cells in ankylosing spondylitis. TCRdb used MiXCR to reprocess the 5' RACE reads, holding one entry per CDR3 protein. This sample carries 400,000 or so distinct CDR3 sequences, 25% to 30% of them seen once, and the ten largest clones take 0.89%. The material sequenced was blood, either unsorted or a sorted T cell fraction (not recorded which). All receptors come from a male donor with ankylosing spondylitis. Both conserved end residues are part of each CDR3. The order of the fields is V gene, clone size, D gene, J gene, CDR3 DNA, CDR3 protein. The D gene is left open where the match is weak. Size values are once, few and many counts, or a class for expanded clones, and some rows have none.

TRBV7-8	few	TRBD1	TRBJ1-2	TGTGCCAGCAGCTCAGCCTCCGGGACAGGTTTTAACTATGGCTACACCTTC	CASSSASGTGFNYGYTF
TRBV5-1	few	-	TRBJ2-2	TGCGCCAGCAGCCCGGACCGCAGGGGAGGCACCGGGGAGCTGTTTTTT	CASSPDRRGGTGELFF
TRBV7-2	few	-	TRBJ2-5	TGTGCCAGCAGCTTAGTAAGCGGAAAAGAGACCCAGTACTTC	CASSLVSGKETQYF
TRBV6-5	-	-	TRBJ1-6	TGTGCCAGCAGTTACTCTTGGGACGGGAATTCACCCCTCCACTTT	CASSYSWDGNSPLHF
TRBV20-1	few	-	TRBJ1-1	TGCAGTGCCAAACACCAGGAAGCTTTCTTT	CSAKHQEAFF
TRBV20-1	few	TRBD2	TRBJ2-5	TGCAGTGCTAGACGATGGACTAGCGGGGAAAAAGAGACCCAGTACTTC	CSARRWTSGEKETQYF
TRBV20-1	many	TRBD2	TRBJ2-7	TGCAGTGCTATAGGACTAGCGGGAGTTGGGGCATATGAGCAGTACTTC	CSAIGLAGVGAYEQYF
TRBV20-1	-	-	TRBJ2-3	TGCAGTGCTAGTTTGGATACAGATACGCAGTATTTT	CSASLDTDTQYF
TRBV24-1	-	-	TRBJ2-3	TGTGCCACCAGTGATTGGGAGACAGATACGCAGTATTTT	CATSDWETDTQYF
TRBV12-3/TRBV12-4	-	-	TRBJ2-5	TGTGCCAGCAGTCCGCCTGGGCAGGGTCAAGAGACCCAGTACTTC	CASSPPGQGQETQYF
TRBV20-1	-	-	TRBJ1-5	TGCAGTGCACTACAGGGATCTCAGCCCCAGCATTTT	CSALQGSQPQHF
TRBV27	few	-	TRBJ1-1	TGTGCCAGCAGTTTGGGAAGCAGGGGCACTGAAGCTTTCTTT	CASSLGSRGTEAFF
TRBV20-1	-	-	TRBJ2-5	TGCAGTGCTACTCTCGCAGGGAATGCGGAGACCCAGTACTTC	CSATLAGNAETQYF
TRBV5-1	few	-	TRBJ1-3	TGCGCCAGCAGCTTGGACGGGGCCGGAAACACCATATATTTT	CASSLDGAGNTIYF
TRBV3-1	few	TRBD2	TRBJ2-5	TGTGCCAGCAGCCGTGCCCTAGCGGGAGGGCAAGAGACCCAGTACTTC	CASSRALAGGQETQYF
TRBV11-2	few	TRBD2	TRBJ2-1	TGTGCCAGCAGCTTAGACGGGACTAGCCCCCAGAGCTCCTACAATGAGCAGTTCTTC	CASSLDGTSPQSSYNEQFF
TRBV12-3/TRBV12-4	few	-	TRBJ1-3	TGTGCCAGCAGTTTTCAGGCCGCCGGAAACACCATATATTTT	CASSFQAAGNTIYF
TRBV7-2	-	-	TRBJ1-6	TGTGCCAGCAGCTGGACCGCCATGAGTAATAATTCACCCCTCCACTTT	CASSWTAMSNNSPLHF
TRBV4-2	few	-	TRBJ1-1	TGTGCCAGCAGCCAAGAGCCGCGACCCTTCGAAGCTTTCTTT	CASSQEPRPFEAFF
TRBV3-1	-	-	TRBJ2-1	TGTGCCAGCAGCCAAGACTCTTCCGGCTCCTACAATGAGCAGTTCTTC	CASSQDSSGSYNEQFF
TRBV4-2	-	-	TRBJ1-5	TGTGCCAGCAGCCAAGCCCTACAGGGCAGACAGCCCCAGCATTTT	CASSQALQGRQPQHF
TRBV7-2	-	-	TRBJ1-5	TGTGCCAGCAGCTTAGAGCCGGGGAACAATCAGCCCCAGCATTTT	CASSLEPGNNQPQHF
TRBV12-3/TRBV12-4	many	-	TRBJ1-5	TGTGCCAGCAGTCCAGATCAGTATAGCAATCAGCCCCAGCATTTT	CASSPDQYSNQPQHF
TRBV30	-	-	TRBJ1-1	TGTGCCTGGGATGTACAGGGAACCACTGAAGCTTTCTTT	CAWDVQGTTEAFF
TRBV9	-	TRBD2	TRBJ2-2	TGTGCCAGCAGCCTTGGACTAGCGGGGGCTCACGGGGAGCTGTTTTTT	CASSLGLAGAHGELFF
TRBV7-9	-	TRBD1	TRBJ2-5	TGTGCCAGCAGTTTACCCCGGGACAGGGGATGGGAGACCCAGTACTTC	CASSLPRDRGWETQYF
TRBV29-1	-	TRBD2	TRBJ2-7	TGCAGCGTTGACGGGACTAACTACGAGCAGTACTTC	CSVDGTNYEQYF
TRBV29-1	few	-	TRBJ1-1	TGCAGCGTTGATACGGGTTATGTGTCACACACTGAAGCTTTCTTT	CSVDTGYVSHTEAFF
TRBV19	-	-	TRBJ1-5	TGTGCCAGTAGTATGAGGGATTGGAATCAGCCCCAGCATTTT	CASSMRDWNQPQHF
TRBV7-2	-	-	TRBJ1-5	TGTGCCAGCAGCTTCGGTGGTCAGCCCCAGCATTTT	CASSFGGQPQHF
TRBV29-1	few	-	TRBJ2-5	TGCAGCCCTATAACAAATCGAACGCAAGAGACCCAGTACTTC	CSPITNRTQETQYF
TRBV29-1	-	-	TRBJ1-1	TGCAGCGCTGGTATCCGGGACATCGCGAACACTGAAGCTTTCTTT	CSAGIRDIANTEAFF
TRBV3-1	-	TRBD2	TRBJ2-1	TGTGCCAGCAGCCAAGATGTTCCATCGCGGGAGGACTACAATGAGCAGTTCTTC	CASSQDVPSREDYNEQFF
TRBV5-1	few	TRBD1	TRBJ1-1	TGCGCCAGCAGCGTAGGGACAGGGCTCATGAACACTGAAGCTTTCTTT	CASSVGTGLMNTEAFF
TRBV6-1	-	-	TRBJ1-1	TGTGCCGTATTTCTGAACACTGAAGCTTTCTTT	CAVFLNTEAFF
TRBV5-1	few	-	TRBJ1-5	TGCGCCAGCAGCTCCGACGGAAGCAATCAGCCCCAGCATTTT	CASSSDGSNQPQHF
TRBV5-1	-	-	TRBJ1-6	TGCGCCAGCAGCTTGGAACAGGGTTATAATTCACCCCTCCACTTT	CASSLEQGYNSPLHF
TRBV5-8	once	TRBD2	TRBJ2-2	TGTGCCAGCAGAACGACTAGCGGAGCGAACACCGGGGAGCTGTTTTTT	CASRTTSGANTGELFF
TRBV12-3/TRBV12-4	-	-	TRBJ1-5	TGTGCCAGCACGCGGATTACAGGATTTAGCAATCAGCCCCAGCATTTT	CASTRITGFSNQPQHF
TRBV5-1	few	TRBD2	TRBJ2-2	TGCGCCAGCAGCGTTCTAGCGGGAGTCACCACCGGGGAGCTGTTTTTT	CASSVLAGVTTGELFF
TRBV5-1	few	-	TRBJ2-1	TGCGCCAGCAGCTTGGATCTACGAGGAGACGATGAGCAGTTCTTC	CASSLDLRGDDEQFF
TRBV15	few	-	TRBJ1-4	TGTGCCACCAGCAGAGAGGCAGGGTTTGATGAAAAACTGTTTTTT	CATSREAGFDEKLFF
TRBV2	-	-	TRBJ2-7	TGTGCCAGCAGCAGGGACGGCAGTACCTACGAGCAGTACTTC	CASSRDGSTYEQYF
TRBV12-3/TRBV12-4	few	-	TRBJ1-3	TGTGCCAGCACCGGCTCTGGAAACACCATATATTTT	CASTGSGNTIYF
TRBV20-1	-	-	TRBJ2-2	TGCAGTGCTGCCAAAGCGTGGATACCGAACACCGGGGAGCTGTTTTTT	CSAAKAWIPNTGELFF
TRBV29-1	-	TRBD2	TRBJ2-2	TGCAGCGTTGAGGGAGGGCCAGGGACCGGGGAGCTGTTTTTT	CSVEGGPGTGELFF
TRBV13	-	TRBD2	TRBJ2-1	TGTGCCAGCGCCGACGGGAGGGACACCTACAATGAGCAGTTCTTC	CASADGRDTYNEQFF
TRBV4-2	-	TRBD2	TRBJ2-7	TGTGCCAGCAGCCACATAGCGGGAGGTACCTACGAGCAGTACTTC	CASSHIAGGTYEQYF
TRBV6-4	-	TRBD2	TRBJ2-2	TGTGCCAGCCAATCTTCTAGCGGGAGTGACACCGGGGAGCTGTTTTTT	CASQSSSGSDTGELFF